The 6 T cell receptor beta chains presented below share a single source sample, sequenced in a study of CD8 T cells in ankylosing spondylitis. Overall study results and limits: Characteristic, it appeared, of ankylosing spondylitis blood was a TCR beta motif of roughly 8 highly homologous variants.

TCRdb fed the 5' RACE reads into MiXCR, producing one record per CDR3 protein. This table holds 700,000 to 850,000 distinct CDR3 sequences, approximately 10% found once. Their antigens remain unidentified. Sequencing was carried out using blood, either unsorted or a sorted T cell fraction (not recorded which). Every receptor here comes from a male donor with ankylosing spondylitis.

This clonotype was found many times. The V call is TRBV20-1, the J call TRBJ2-7, with D unresolved. CDR1 is DFQATT and CDR2 is SNEGSKA in the germline V gene (reference sequence). Between the trimmed V and J ends, which lost 2 bases and 2 bases, there was a span of 13 bases. CDR3 size: 14 residues. The CDR3 region has the DNA TGCAGTGCTAGACCCCCCGGTTCCCCCTACGAGCAGTACTTC. The encoded protein is CSARPPGSPYEQYF.

This clonotype was observed a few times. This chain joins TRBV5-1 and TRBJ2-3; no reliable D call. The CDR3 runs 15 residues. CDR1 and CDR2 from the germline V gene are SGHRS and YFSETQ. V gave up 4 bases and J gave up 4 bases, with 16 bases separating them. CDR3 protein: CASSLNGHTADTQYF. Written as DNA, the CDR3 is TGCGCCAGCAGCCTAAACGGCCACACCGCAGATACGCAGTATTTT.

A few counts support this clonotype. The chain uses TRBV4-3 and TRBJ2-7, with D hard to call. This CDR3 comprises 17 residues. Germline CDR1 is LGHNA and CDR2 is YSLEER. Between the trimmed V and J ends, which lost 0 bases and 2 bases, there was a span of 17 bases. CDR3 DNA: TGCGCCAGCAGCCAAGATCATAGAGGCGTCTTCCCCTACGAGCAGTACTTC. Protein: CASSQDHRGVFPYEQYF.

The table lists this clonotype with a few counts. The V and J genes are TRBV27 and TRBJ2-1; the D gene is possibly TRBD1 (6 bases). Per germline, CDR1 MNHEY and CDR2 SMNVEV (reference sequence). This CDR3 contains 17 residues. With 5 bases removed from V and 8 bases from J, the gap between germline ends came to 25 bases. The CDR3 nucleotides read TGTGCCAGCAGTCCAACCTCTTTTGAGGGGGATGACGATGAGCAGTTCTTC. Translating gives CASSPTSFEGDDDEQFF.

As DNA, the CDR3 is TGCAGTGCTAGAGAAGGAAGCGCCTTGGGTGAGCAGTTCTTC. Translated: CSAREGSALGEQFF. The rearrangement uses TRBV20-1 and TRBJ2-1; D gene unclear. Trimming stripped 0 bases from V and 9 bases from J, with 15 bases between. CDR1 DFQATT and CDR2 SNEGSKA come from the germline V gene (reference sequence). The CDR3 has 14 amino acids.

The chain joins TRBV20-1 to TRBJ2-1; D is possibly TRBD2 (5 bases). V was cut by 6 bases and J by 5 bases, with 20 bases left in between. Germline values: CDR1 DFQATT, CDR2 SNEGSKA (reference sequence). The length of the CDR3 is 15 residues. CDR3 DNA: TGCAGTGCCACCCCCAAACCCTGGGGAGACAATGAGCAGTTCTTC. Its translation is CSATPKPWGDNEQFF.